This TCR beta chain appears in the sequencing data of a study of blood T cell repertoires in COVID-19. Study background: Both acute and convalescent COVID-19 samples were obtained from the United States, Italy and Spain. PBMCs, B-cell-depleted T cells, or T cells were the source of the cDNA or gDNA that made up the material.

Per the original data handling: By means of reference gene primer amplification, nucleated cell counts were estimated. Some clones are missing from TCRdb's copy, which holds only in-frame ones; the method was immunoSEQ multiplex PCR. V and J calls and clone size are given by that table; D and trimming were obtained from the DNA. The sample carries some 250,000 clones, 82% recorded once. The CDR3 is 14 amino acids. Germline V gene data show CDR1 as SGHRS and CDR2 as YFSETQ. Trimming shortened V by 4 bases and J by 3 bases, and 12 bases separated the two germline ends. The sequencing sample was made of peripheral blood. The clonotype was recovered from a young woman with acute or convalescent COVID-19. The rearrangement joins TRBV5-1 to TRBJ2-3; D unresolved. The CDR3 region has the DNA TGCGCCAGCAGCCTAAACCCGATGACAGATACGCAGTATTTT. As protein: CASSLNPMTDTQYF.